Presented here are 2 T cell receptor beta chains from one specimen sequenced in a study of spatial heterogeneity in lung cancer. Findings and limits, study-wide: In tumors, expanded intratumoral alpha and beta TCR counts tracked mutation counts.

These receptors' targets are unknown. Via MiXCR, TCRdb re-called the 5' RACE reads, giving one row per CDR3 protein. The repertoire holds roughly 15,000 distinct CDR3 sequences, with 4.7% as singletons. Time point here: sample taken at primary tumor resection. The starting material was lung tumor tissue, obtained at surgery. These receptors came from a female donor with early-stage non-small cell lung cancer.

This clonotype was observed at least ten times. This beta chain came through as a stray read in a library set up for alpha chains, and its size says little. The V gene is TRBV28, the J gene TRBJ2-1; 9 bases agree with TRBD2. Germline V CDR1 and CDR2: MDHEN, SYDVKM. The CDR3 length is 17 residues. V lost 5 bases, J lost 5 bases, and 13 bases stayed unmatched. Here the CDR3 DNA reads TGTGCCAGCAGTCCGGATTTAGGGACTAGCTCACACAATGAGCAGTTCTTC. This gives the protein CASSPDLGTSSHNEQFF.

This clonotype was seen many times. This beta chain is a stray sequence in a library constructed for alpha chains; its clone size is not meaningful. The rearrangement links TRBV6-5 to TRBJ2-7; TRBD1 matches 8 bases. The trim removed 5 bases at V and 2 bases at J, leaving 5 bases unmatched. The CDR3 runs 14 residues. Germline-derived CDR1 and CDR2 are MNHEY and SVGAGI. CDR3 nucleotide sequence: TGTGCCAGCAGTACCCGGGACAGGACCTACGAGCAGTACTTC. Protein: CASSTRDRTYEQYF.